The next 21 T cell receptor beta chains were all read from a single sample in a study of OX40 agonist ivuxolimab in advanced cancers. The protocol was immunoSEQ multiplex PCR, while the TCRdb copy is restricted to in-frame clones and leaves out a portion. The data hold 75,000 to 95,000 clones, with just under 90% observed a single time. The sequencing here drew on CD4+ or CD8+ T cells sorted from blood, taken in a trial of the OX40 agonist ivuxolimab. These receptors came from an adult with an advanced solid tumor such as melanoma, head and neck, liver or kidney cancer.

A single count supports this clone. CDR3 amino acids: CASWNGEDTQYF. The DNA of the CDR3 is TGTGCCAGCTGGAATGGGGAAGATACGCAGTATTTT. The genes are TRBV6-1 and TRBJ2-3; D remains unclear. The CDR3 is made up of 12 amino acids. Germline V CDR1 and CDR2: MNHNS, SASEGT. V lost 8 bases, J lost 5 bases, and 11 bases lay in between.

The gene calls are TRBV29-1 and TRBJ1-5; D ambiguous. The V end lost 4 bases, the J end lost 3 bases, and 10 bases lay between the germline ends. Per the germline V gene, CDR1 is SQVTM and CDR2 is ANQGSEA. This CDR3 spans 13 amino acids. Here the CDR3 DNA reads TGCAGCGTTGCAAGCGGTTTCAATCAGCCCCAGCATTTT. Amino acids: CSVASGFNQPQHF.

The J gene is TRBJ2-7, the V gene TRBV27; 7 nucleotides agree with TRBD2. Germline lookup yields CDR1 MNHEY and CDR2 SMNVEV (reference sequence). The junction had 4 bases not matched to a gene; V was cut back by 1 base and J by 4 bases. This CDR3 has 14 residues. CDR3 sequence reads: CASSLLSGKYEQYF. The DNA for the CDR3 is TGTGCCAGCAGTTTATTGAGCGGGAAATACGAGCAGTACTTC.

The V and J genes are TRBV10-3 and TRBJ1-4; unclear D gene. CDR1 is ENHRY, CDR2 SYGVKD, per germline. V lost 8 bases, J lost 8 bases, and 9 bases lay in between. The CDR3 loop spans 11 amino acids. The DNA for the CDR3 is TGTGCCATCTCTGCGGGAGAAAAACTGTTTTTT. It yields the protein CAISAGEKLFF.

A single count supports this clone. V and J are TRBV19 and TRBJ2-5; D is possibly TRBD1 or TRBD2 (5 bases each). The CDR3 totals 14 residues. Germline assignment: CDR1 LNHDA and CDR2 SQIVND (reference sequence). V shed 2 bases and J shed 5 bases, with 12 bases lying between them. CDR3 in DNA: TGTGCCAGTAGTATATATGTTGGGGACGAGACCCAGTACTTC. Translated, it gives CASSIYVGDETQYF.

The rearrangement links TRBV11-2 to TRBJ2-7; a possible D gene is TRBD2 (5 bases). The V gene's germline CDR1 is SGHAT and CDR2 FQNNGV. Trimming took off 2 bases at V and 3 bases at J, with 5 bases between the two ends. The CDR3 is 12 amino acids. The CDR3 loop is CASSLRDYEQYF. CDR3 DNA: TGTGCCAGCAGCTTACGGGACTACGAGCAGTACTTC.

The chain joins TRBV6-4 to TRBJ2-2; 9 bases match TRBD2. The germline CDR1 and CDR2 sequences are MRHNA and SNTAGT. The V and J ends lost 4 bases and 3 bases, in that order; junction bases with no gene match: 0. The length of the CDR3 is 14 residues. In DNA, the CDR3 is TGTGCCAGCAGTGTAGCGGGAGACACCGGGGAGCTGTTTTTT. Translated, it gives CASSVAGDTGELFF.

The chain links TRBV5-1 to TRBJ2-1; D is ambiguous. Per the germline V gene, CDR1 is SGHRS and CDR2 is YFSETQ. The CDR3 extends over 13 amino acids. V was cut by 4 bases and J by 6 bases, with 11 bases left in between. The CDR3 DNA sequence: TGCGCCAGCAGCCCATCAGCCATCAATGAGCAGTTCTTC. Translating gives CASSPSAINEQFF.

V is TRBV2 and J is TRBJ2-3, with D perhaps given as TRBD1 or TRBD2 (5 bases each). The CDR3 contains 15 residues. V was trimmed by 6 bases and J by 1 base, leaving 14 bases between them. Germline V CDR1 and CDR2: SNHLY, FYNNEI. The CDR3 reads CASRDPGRGTDTQYF. Written as DNA, the CDR3 is TGTGCCAGCAGGGATCCGGGACGAGGCACAGATACGCAGTATTTT.

The chain combines TRBV19 with TRBJ2-6; 9 positions agree with TRBD2. The trim removed 3 bases at V and 12 bases at J, leaving 9 bases unmatched. The CDR3 consists of 15 residues. The germline V gene encodes CDR1 LNHDA and CDR2 SQIVND (reference sequence). The CDR3 is CASSISAGGYVVLTF. CDR3 in DNA: TGTGCCAGTAGTATTTCGGCGGGAGGGTACGTCGTCCTGACTTTC.

This sequence joins TRBV30 and TRBJ1-5, with D hard to call. Per germline, CDR1 GTSNPN and CDR2 SVGIG (reference sequence). The V end was cut by 0 bases, the J end by 2 bases, with 5 bases between. The CDR3 is made up of 13 amino acids. DNA of the CDR3: TGTGCCTGGAGTGTAACAGGCAATCAGCCCCAGCATTTT. It translates to CAWSVTGNQPQHF.

The genes are TRBV19 and TRBJ2-6; D gene ambiguous. CDR1 is LNHDA and CDR2 is SQIVND in the germline V gene (reference sequence). V lost 2 bases and J 1 base, leaving 6 bases between the germline ends. The CDR3 is 15 amino acids. This CDR3 reads CASSIFGSGANVLTF. The CDR3 nucleotides read TGTGCCAGTAGTATATTCGGGTCTGGGGCCAACGTCCTGACTTTC.

The chain has TRBV11-3 and TRBJ2-5; D possibly corresponds to TRBD2 (6 bases). The CDR3 sequence is 15 residues long. Germline CDR1 SGHNT, CDR2 YENEEA. Trimming took off 0 bases at V and 5 bases at J, with 13 bases between the two ends. The DNA for the CDR3 is TGTGCCAGCAGCTTAGAAGGCAGGGAGGAGGAGACCCAGTACTTC. Protein: CASSLEGREEETQYF.

This clone occurred a few times. The chain carries TRBV28 and TRBJ2-6, with D unresolved. This CDR3 has 15 residues. The germline V gene has CDR1 MDHEN and CDR2 SYDVKM. V was trimmed by 6 bases and J by 0 bases, leaving 9 bases between them. The CDR3 reads CASSSVYSGANVLTF. The CDR3 coding sequence is TGTGCCAGCAGCTCCGTTTACTCTGGGGCCAACGTCCTGACTTTC.

The chain has TRBV19 and TRBJ1-2, with D possibly TRBD1 on 5 matching bases. This CDR3 spans 18 amino acids. Trimming shortened V by 3 bases and J by 0 bases, and 20 bases separated the two germline ends. Germline assignment: CDR1 LNHDA and CDR2 SQIVND (reference sequence). CDR3 residues: CASSIGGTRPLTNYGYTF. The CDR3 nucleotides are TGTGCCAGTAGTATCGGCGGGACCCGTCCTCTGACTAACTATGGCTACACCTTC.

The chain uses TRBV12-5 and TRBJ2-1; 9 positions agree with TRBD2. CDR3 size: 15 residues. Germline V gives CDR1 LGHNT, CDR2 FRNRAP. The V and J ends lost 5 bases and 8 bases, in that order; junction bases with no gene match: 10. CDR3 sequence: CASGKIAGVFHEQFF. CDR3 bases: TGTGCTAGTGGTAAAATAGCGGGAGTTTTCCATGAGCAGTTCTTC. Supplemented by reference TRBV12-5 and TRBJ2-1, the full variable domain reads DARVTQTPRHKVTEMGQEVTMRCQPILGHNTVFWYRQTMMQGLELLAYFRNRAPLDDSGMPKDRFSAEMPDATLATLKIQPSEPRDSAVYFCASGKIAGVFHEQFFGPGTRLTVL.

The chain carries TRBV4-1 and TRBJ2-5; D remains unclear. The V gene's germline CDR1 is MGHRA and CDR2 YSYEKL. The CDR3 is 15 residues long. Trimming removed 1 base at V and 5 bases at J, with 14 bases between. The CDR3 region is CASSQGPVSRETQYF. The CDR3 DNA sequence: TGCGCCAGCAGCCAAGGACCTGTGTCCCGTGAGACCCAGTACTTC.

This sequence joins TRBV6-7 and TRBJ2-6, with no clear D. TRBV6-7 falls under the ORF class, with uncertain function. The CDR3 extends over 18 amino acids. V lost 5 bases and J 5 bases, leaving 22 bases between the germline ends. The CDR3 DNA is TGTGCCAGCAGTGTATTAAGGTATTTACAAAGTCGGGCCAACGTCCTGACTTTC. This sequence encodes CASSVLRYLQSRANVLTF.

CDR3 loop: CASSSARVLYEQYF. In DNA, the CDR3 is TGTGCCAGCAGCTCAGCCAGGGTTCTCTACGAGCAGTACTTC. The V gene is TRBV5-6, the J gene TRBJ2-7; a possible D gene is TRBD1 (5 bases). Germline lookup yields CDR1 SGHDT and CDR2 YYEEEE. The V and J ends lost 3 bases and 3 bases respectively, with 13 bases between them. This CDR3 is built from 14 residues. Drawing the rest from reference TRBV5-6 and TRBJ2-7, the complete variable domain is DAGVTQSPTHLIKTRGQQVTLRCSPKSGHDTVSWYQQALGQGPQFIFQYYEEEERQRGNFPDRFSGHQFPNYSSELNVNALLLGDSALYLCASSSARVLYEQYFGPGTRLTVT.

V and J are TRBV5-1 and TRBJ2-5, with 11 bases aligning to TRBD2. The DNA end lines up better with TRBJ2-7; the J call may be wrong. The CDR3 runs 15 residues. The V gene's germline CDR1 is SGHRS and CDR2 YFSETQ. CDR3: CASSLGSGRVYEQYF. DNA for the CDR3: TGCGCCAGCAGCTTGGGTAGCGGGAGGGTTTACGAGCAGTACTTC.

The V gene is TRBV5-4, the J gene TRBJ2-7, with 10 positions matching TRBD2. From germline, CDR1 is SGHNT and CDR2 YYREEE (reference sequence). The CDR3 loop spans 14 amino acids. The V segment lost 0 bases and the J segment 4 bases; nucleotides outside the gene matches: 1. CDR3 sequence: CASSLGSGGYEQYF. In DNA, the CDR3 is TGTGCCAGCAGCTTGGGTAGCGGGGGGTACGAGCAGTACTTC.